This T cell receptor (beta chain) appears in the sequencing data of a study of T cells in Graves' hyperthyroidism and ophthalmopathy. Amplified TCR beta CDR3 regions derived from RNA transcripts. RT-PCR in the first round (using the HTBI primer set) targeted the TCR CDR3. One entry per CDR3 protein results from TCRdb running MiXCR on the multiplex PCR reads. The table has roughly 580,000 distinct CDR3 sequences, over 11% seen once. This clonotype was seen repeatedly, ten times or more. This receptor was obtained from a woman aged 25-40 years with Graves' hyperthyroidism that later progressed to Graves' ophthalmopathy. What was sequenced was blood.

The CDR3 is CASSPQGSNEKLFF. The CDR3 nucleotides are TGTGCCAGCTCACCACAGGGCTCTAATGAAAAACTGTTTTTT. The chain employs TRBV18 and TRBJ1-4, with D hard to call. This CDR3 is built from 14 residues. Between the trimmed V and J ends, which lost 1 base and 3 bases, there was a span of 6 bases. Germline CDR1 KGHSH, CDR2 LQKENI.